These 22 T cell receptor beta chains came from one sample sequenced in a study of cytomegalovirus exposure and HLA in healthy donors. Amplification used 60 Vbeta primers and 13 Jbeta primers. Sequencing was performed with immunoSEQ multiplex PCR; in TCRdb, only in-frame clones are kept and a portion is missing. Of about 150,000 clones in the sample, roughly 82% were seen once. The sequencing sample was made of PBMCs. These receptors all come from a woman aged 50 to 60 in good health and CMV-seropositive.

V usage is TRBV6-1 and J usage is TRBJ2-3; unclear D gene. There are 15 residues in the CDR3. The germline V gene has CDR1 MNHNS and CDR2 SASEGT. V lost 10 bases, J lost 2 bases, and 19 bases lay in between. This CDR3 reads CATAAISNPTDTQYF. The CDR3 region has the DNA TGTGCCACCGCTGCTATATCAAACCCCACAGATACGCAGTATTTT.

The J gene is TRBJ2-7, the V gene TRBV6-5, with TRBD1 identical over 9 bases. This CDR3 comprises 14 residues. Trimming at V came to 5 bases and at J to 3 bases, leaving 5 bases not matched to a gene. CDR1 MNHEY and CDR2 SVGAGI come from the germline V gene. CDR3 sequence (DNA): TGTGCCAGCAGTCTGGGACAGGGTAACTACGAGCAGTACTTC. Translating gives CASSLGQGNYEQYF.

V and J are TRBV28 and TRBJ1-1, with a tentative D call TRBD1 (5 bases). V was cut by 6 bases and J by 7 bases, with 12 bases left in between. The V gene's germline CDR1 is MDHEN and CDR2 SYDVKM. The CDR3 is made up of 12 amino acids. In DNA, the CDR3 is TGTGCCAGCAGCCAGAGCCAGGGTGAAGCTTTCTTT. Translated: CASSQSQGEAFF. Variable domain in full (rest from reference TRBV28 and TRBJ1-1): DVKVTQSSRYLVKRTGEKVFLECVQDMDHENMFWYRQDPGLGLRLIYFSYDVKMKEKGDIPEGYSVSREKKERFSLILESASTNQTSMYLCASSQSQGEAFFGQGTRLTVV.

The table lists this clone with a count of one. The chain combines TRBV5-1 with TRBJ2-1; TRBD1 aligns across 10 bases. This CDR3 spans 15 amino acids. V dropped 0 bases and J dropped 7; count of bases not matched to a gene: 4. Germline loops: CDR1 SGHRS, CDR2 YFSETQ. The CDR3 here is CASSLGGQGVNEQFF. CDR3 nucleotides: TGCGCCAGCAGCTTGGGCGGACAGGGGGTAAATGAGCAGTTCTTC.

J is TRBJ2-1 and V is TRBV6-6; 9 nucleotides match TRBD2. From germline, CDR1 is MNHNY and CDR2 SVGAGI (reference sequence). The CDR3 has 14 amino acids. After removal of 4 bases from V and 8 bases from J, the junction contained 6 bases not matched to a gene. The CDR3 nucleotides are TGTGCCAGCAGTTTTAAGCGGGGGGCCTATGAGCAGTTCTTC. It translates to CASSFKRGAYEQFF.

This chain connects TRBV6-5 to TRBJ1-1; D is perhaps TRBD1 (6 bases). The germline CDR1 and CDR2 sequences are MNHEY and SVGAGI. This CDR3 has 15 residues. V lost 6 bases and J lost 1, with 15 bases in between. The CDR3 DNA follows: TGTGCCAGCAGCTCCCGGGGGGCTGGGAACACTGAAGCTTTCTTT. Its translation is CASSSRGAGNTEAFF.

This clone was detected only once. This chain uses TRBV2 with TRBJ1-1; a possible D gene is TRBD1 (6 bases). The CDR3 sequence is 17 residues long. Germline CDR1 SNHLY, CDR2 FYNNEI. With 6 bases removed from V and 11 bases from J, the gap between germline ends came to 31 bases. The CDR3 is CASSQGGGRGYVKEAFF. CDR3 DNA: TGTGCCAGCAGCCAAGGGGGGGGGCGCGGGTATGTGAAGGAGGCTTTCTTT.

The gene calls are TRBV6-1 and TRBJ2-7, with TRBD1 matching 8 bases. CDR3 length: 13 amino acids. V was pared by 2 bases and J by 6 bases, with 3 bases of the junction left unmatched. In germline, CDR1 is MNHNS, CDR2 SASEGT. The CDR3 sequence is CASSERQGLEQYF. CDR3 sequence (DNA): TGTGCCAGCAGTGAACGACAGGGGCTCGAGCAGTACTTC.

J is TRBJ2-7 and V is TRBV10-2; TRBD2 matches 16 bases. Trimming took 4 bases from V and 2 from J; bases not matched to a gene: 8. The CDR3 runs 18 residues. The germline V gene encodes CDR1 WSHSY and CDR2 SAAADI. The DNA of the CDR3 is TGCGCCAGCAGTGGCTTGGGGACTAGCGGGGGGGATCCCTACGAGCAGTACTTC. This sequence encodes CASSGLGTSGGDPYEQYF.

The rearrangement joins TRBV28 to TRBJ1-1, with D perhaps matching TRBD1 (6 bases). The CDR3 spans 14 residues. Trimming took off 3 bases at V and 7 bases at J, with 15 bases between the two ends. Germline V gives CDR1 MDHEN, CDR2 SYDVKM. The CDR3 protein is CASSFYTNRDEAFF. CDR3 bases: TGTGCCAGCAGTTTCTATACCAACAGGGATGAAGCTTTCTTT.

J is TRBJ2-2 and V is TRBV6-5; maybe TRBD1 (6 bases). CDR3 length: 13 amino acids. Looked up from germline, CDR1 is MNHEY and CDR2 is SVGAGI. Trimming removed 6 bases at V and 7 bases at J, with 12 bases between. CDR3 amino acids: CASSQGWVGELFF. The DNA of the CDR3 is TGTGCCAGCAGCCAGGGGTGGGTCGGGGAGCTGTTTTTT.

This clone was recorded a few times. This chain uses TRBV5-6 with TRBJ1-2; 10 nucleotides align to TRBD1. Germline V gene data show CDR1 as SGHDT and CDR2 as YYEEEE. V was clipped by 4 bases and J by 7 bases; unmatched bases: 10. There are 15 residues in the CDR3. CDR3 in amino acids: CASSPGTGVAFGYTF. CDR3 bases: TGTGCCAGCAGCCCCGGGACAGGGGTAGCTTTTGGCTACACCTTC.

The V and J genes are TRBV20-1 and TRBJ1-1, with D perhaps TRBD1 (5 bases). V was shortened by 6 bases and J by 7 bases, with 12 bases between the two germline ends. This CDR3 has 11 amino acids. The germline V gene has CDR1 DFQATT and CDR2 SNEGSKA (reference sequence). The CDR3 bases are TGCAGTGCGGGGGGGACTCATGAAGCTTTCTTT. It yields the protein CSAGGTHEAFF.

The chain recombines TRBV6-5 with TRBJ2-4, with D possibly being TRBD1 (6 bases). Trimming removed 5 bases from V and 2 bases from J, with 10 bases in between. The CDR3 is made up of 14 amino acids. Germline V gene lookup returns CDR1 MNHEY and CDR2 SVGAGI. For the CDR3, the DNA is TGTGCCAGCAGTCTCCGGGACACCAAAAACATTCAGTACTTC. Its protein product is CASSLRDTKNIQYF.

This chain joins TRBV7-2 and TRBJ1-2; TRBD1 aligns across 9 bases. Trimming took 4 bases from V and 2 from J; bases not matched to a gene: 11. This CDR3 contains 17 residues. Germline V gene data show CDR1 as SGHTA and CDR2 as FQGNSA. The chain's CDR3 is CASSYTSTGGENYGYTF. CDR3 DNA: TGTGCCAGCAGCTACACATCTACAGGGGGCGAAAACTATGGCTACACCTTC.

The V gene is TRBV5-6, the J gene TRBJ2-3; 12 bases fit TRBD2. CDR1 and CDR2 from the germline V gene are SGHDT and YYEEEE. The CDR3 is 15 residues long. Trimming cost V 4 bases and J 2 bases; bases outside gene matches: 2. The CDR3 region is CASSGLAGTTDTQYF. Written as DNA, the CDR3 is TGTGCCAGCAGCGGACTAGCGGGGACCACAGATACGCAGTATTTT.

This chain uses TRBV10-1 with TRBJ2-1, with a possible D match to TRBD1 (6 bases). The V end lost 5 bases, the J end lost 8 bases, and 13 bases lay between the germline ends. The CDR3 is 13 residues long. The germline CDR1 and CDR2 sequences are WNHNN and SYGVQD (reference sequence). The CDR3: CASSKIQGDEQFF. CDR3 in DNA: TGCGCCAGCAGTAAAATACAGGGCGATGAGCAGTTCTTC.

This chain uses TRBV7-9 with TRBJ2-1; TRBD2 aligns across 14 bases. The germline V gene encodes CDR1 SEHNR and CDR2 FQNEAQ (reference sequence). There are 19 residues in the CDR3. V lost 0 bases to trimming and J lost 7 bases; unmatched junction nucleotides: 11. This CDR3 reads CASSLALETSGGAGNEQFF. CDR3 nucleotides: TGTGCCAGCAGCTTAGCGCTCGAGACTAGCGGGGGGGCCGGAAATGAGCAGTTCTTC.

The chain couples TRBV5-1 to TRBJ2-7; 9 bases map to TRBD1. V lost 4 bases and J lost 5; bases outside the gene matches: 7. This CDR3 comprises 14 residues. Germline loops: CDR1 SGHRS, CDR2 YFSETQ. As DNA, the CDR3 is TGCGCCAGCAGCAAGGACAGGGGTAGCAACGAGCAGTACTTC. Amino acids: CASSKDRGSNEQYF. Full variable domain (missing parts from reference TRBV5-1 and TRBJ2-7): KAGVTQTPRYLIKTRGQQVTLSCSPISGHRSVSWYQQTPGQGLQFLFEYFSETQRNKGNFPGRFSGRQFSNSRSEMNVSTLELGDSALYLCASSKDRGSNEQYFGPGTRLTVT.

Here the CDR3 reads CASSLRQSYEQYF. The CDR3 region has the DNA TGTGCCAGCAGTTTAAGACAGTCCTACGAGCAGTACTTC. The chain is built from TRBV27 and TRBJ2-7; perhaps TRBD1 as D (5 bases). The CDR3 contains 13 residues. Looked up from germline, CDR1 is MNHEY and CDR2 is SMNVEV (reference sequence). V lost 2 bases and J 1 base, leaving 6 bases between the germline ends.

This chain joins TRBV19 and TRBJ1-2; D perhaps matches TRBD1 (5 bases). Per germline, CDR1 LNHDA and CDR2 SQIVND (reference sequence). V gave up 3 bases and J gave up 7 bases, with 15 bases separating them. This CDR3 is 14 amino acids long. The CDR3 region has the DNA TGTGCCAGTAGTATTAAACAGGCGGCGTCTGGCTACACCTTC. Its translation: CASSIKQAASGYTF.

In its sample, this clone was seen a few times. V gene TRBV19 combines with J gene TRBJ1-3; the match to TRBD1 covers 7 bases. After removal of 6 bases from V and 3 bases from J, the junction contained 5 bases not matched to a gene. Germline V CDR1 and CDR2: LNHDA, SQIVND (reference sequence). The CDR3 sequence is 14 residues long. Here the CDR3 DNA reads TGTGCCAGTAGCCACAGGGGTTTTGGAAACACCATATATTTT. This translates into CASSHRGFGNTIYF.